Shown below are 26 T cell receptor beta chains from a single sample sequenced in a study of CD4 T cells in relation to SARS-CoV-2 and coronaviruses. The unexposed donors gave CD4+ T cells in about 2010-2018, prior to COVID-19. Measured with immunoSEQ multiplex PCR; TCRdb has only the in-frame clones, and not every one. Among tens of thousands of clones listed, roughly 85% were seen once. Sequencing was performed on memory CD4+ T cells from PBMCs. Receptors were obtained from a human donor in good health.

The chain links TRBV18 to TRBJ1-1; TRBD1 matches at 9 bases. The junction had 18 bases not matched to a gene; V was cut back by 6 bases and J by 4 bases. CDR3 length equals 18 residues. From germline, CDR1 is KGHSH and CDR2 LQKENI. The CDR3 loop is CASSRDREEVSLGTEAFF. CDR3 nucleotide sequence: TGTGCCAGCTCTCGGGACAGGGAGGAGGTGTCCCTTGGCACTGAAGCTTTCTTT.

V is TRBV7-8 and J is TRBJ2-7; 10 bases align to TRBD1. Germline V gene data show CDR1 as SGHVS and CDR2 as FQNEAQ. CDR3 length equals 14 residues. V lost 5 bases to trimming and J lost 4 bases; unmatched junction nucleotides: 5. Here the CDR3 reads CASSRGGQGYEQYF. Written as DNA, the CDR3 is TGTGCCAGCAGCCGAGGGGGACAGGGGTACGAGCAGTACTTC.

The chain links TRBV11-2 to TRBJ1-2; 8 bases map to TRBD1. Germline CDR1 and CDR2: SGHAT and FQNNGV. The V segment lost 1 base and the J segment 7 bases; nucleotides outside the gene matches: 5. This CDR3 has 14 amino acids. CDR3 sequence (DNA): TGTGCCAGCAGCTTAGTTCAGGGGGCGAGTGGCTACACCTTC. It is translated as CASSLVQGASGYTF. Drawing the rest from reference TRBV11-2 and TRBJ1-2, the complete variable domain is EAGVAQSPRYKIIEKRQSVAFWCNPISGHATLYWYQQILGQGPKLLIQFQNNGVVDDSQLPKDRFSAERLKGVDSTLKIQPAKLEDSAVYLCASSLVQGASGYTFGSGTRLTVV.

CDR3 loop: CASSPGQDYEQYF. The CDR3, as DNA: TGTGCCAGCAGCCCGGGACAGGACTACGAGCAGTACTTC. The chain has TRBV5-4 and TRBJ2-7; 8 bases fit TRBD1. Germline V gene lookup returns CDR1 SGHNT and CDR2 YYREEE (reference sequence). J lost 3 bases, V lost 4 bases, and 3 bases had no gene match. CDR3 length equals 13 residues.

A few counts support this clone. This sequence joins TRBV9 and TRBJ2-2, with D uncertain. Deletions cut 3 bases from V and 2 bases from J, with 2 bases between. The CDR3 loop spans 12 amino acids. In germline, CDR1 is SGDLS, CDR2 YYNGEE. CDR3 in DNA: TGTGCCAGCAGCGAAAACACCGGGGAGCTGTTTTTT. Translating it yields CASSENTGELFF.

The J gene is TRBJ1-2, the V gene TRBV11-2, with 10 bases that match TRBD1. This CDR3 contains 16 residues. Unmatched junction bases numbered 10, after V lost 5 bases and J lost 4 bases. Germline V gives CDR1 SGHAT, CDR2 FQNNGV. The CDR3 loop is CASSPTGQGGTYGYTF. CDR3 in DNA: TGTGCCAGCAGCCCGACAGGACAGGGGGGGACCTATGGCTACACCTTC. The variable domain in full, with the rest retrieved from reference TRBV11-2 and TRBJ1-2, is EAGVAQSPRYKIIEKRQSVAFWCNPISGHATLYWYQQILGQGPKLLIQFQNNGVVDDSQLPKDRFSAERLKGVDSTLKIQPAKLEDSAVYLCASSPTGQGGTYGYTFGSGTRLTVV.

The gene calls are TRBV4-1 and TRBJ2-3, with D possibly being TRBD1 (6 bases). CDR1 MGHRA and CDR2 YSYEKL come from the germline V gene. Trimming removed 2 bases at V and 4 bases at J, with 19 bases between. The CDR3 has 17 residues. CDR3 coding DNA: TGCGCCAGCAGCCAACCTTACAGGGCATTGGTTGCAGATACGCAGTATTTT. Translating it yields CASSQPYRALVADTQYF.

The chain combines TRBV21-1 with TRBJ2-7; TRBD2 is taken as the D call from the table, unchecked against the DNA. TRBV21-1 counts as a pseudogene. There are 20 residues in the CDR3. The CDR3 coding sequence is TGTGCCAGCAGCCCCCGGGGAGAAGCGGGAGTTTTCGTGCGTCGGGGGGAGCAGTACTTC. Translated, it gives CASSPRGEAGVFVRRGEQYF.

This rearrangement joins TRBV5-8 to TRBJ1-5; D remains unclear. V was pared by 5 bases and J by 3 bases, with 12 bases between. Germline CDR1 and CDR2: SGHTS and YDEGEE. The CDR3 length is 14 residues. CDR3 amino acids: CASSHTPVNQPQHF. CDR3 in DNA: TGTGCCAGCAGTCATACACCGGTCAATCAGCCCCAGCATTTT.

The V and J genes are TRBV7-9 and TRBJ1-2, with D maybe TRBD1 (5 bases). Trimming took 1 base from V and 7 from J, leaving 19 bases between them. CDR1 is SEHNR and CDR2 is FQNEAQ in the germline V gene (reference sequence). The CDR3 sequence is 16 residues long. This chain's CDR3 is CASSLEGTQSLPGYTF. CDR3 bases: TGTGCCAGCAGCTTAGAGGGGACTCAGTCTCTTCCTGGCTACACCTTC.

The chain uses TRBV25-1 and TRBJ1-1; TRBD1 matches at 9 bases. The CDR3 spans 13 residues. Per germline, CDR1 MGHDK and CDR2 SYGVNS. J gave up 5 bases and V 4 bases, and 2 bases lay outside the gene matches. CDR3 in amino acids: CASSGDRGTEAFF. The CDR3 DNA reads TGTGCCAGCAGTGGAGACAGGGGGACTGAAGCTTTCTTT.

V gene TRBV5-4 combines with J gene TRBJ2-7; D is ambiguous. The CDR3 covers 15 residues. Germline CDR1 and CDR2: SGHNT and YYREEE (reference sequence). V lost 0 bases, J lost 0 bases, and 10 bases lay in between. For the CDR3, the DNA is TGTGCCAGCAGCTTGGACCCTAAGAGCTCCTACGAGCAGTACTTC. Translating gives CASSLDPKSSYEQYF. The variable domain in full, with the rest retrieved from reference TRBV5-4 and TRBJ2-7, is ETGVTQSPTHLIKTRGQQVTLRCSSQSGHNTVSWYQQALGQGPQFIFQYYREEENGRGNFPPRFSGLQFPNYSSELNVNALELDDSALYLCASSLDPKSSYEQYFGPGTRLTVT.

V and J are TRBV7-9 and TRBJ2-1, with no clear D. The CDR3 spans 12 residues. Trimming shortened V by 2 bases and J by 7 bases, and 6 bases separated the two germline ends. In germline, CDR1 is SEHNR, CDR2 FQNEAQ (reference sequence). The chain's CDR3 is CASSLTENEQFF. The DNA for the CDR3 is TGTGCCAGCAGCTTAACGGAGAATGAGCAGTTCTTC. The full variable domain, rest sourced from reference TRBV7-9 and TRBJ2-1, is DTGVSQNPRHKITKRGQNVTFRCDPISEHNRLYWYRQTLGQGPEFLTYFQNEAQLEKSRLLSDRFSAERPKGSFSTLEIQRTEQGDSAMYLCASSLTENEQFFGPGTRLTVL.

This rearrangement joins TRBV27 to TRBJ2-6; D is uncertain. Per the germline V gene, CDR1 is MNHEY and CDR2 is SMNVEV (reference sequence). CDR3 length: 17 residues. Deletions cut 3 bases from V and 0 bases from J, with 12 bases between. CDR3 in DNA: TGTGCCAGCAGTTTTAACTATCTCAGCTCTGGGGCCAACGTCCTGACTTTC. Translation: CASSFNYLSSGANVLTF.

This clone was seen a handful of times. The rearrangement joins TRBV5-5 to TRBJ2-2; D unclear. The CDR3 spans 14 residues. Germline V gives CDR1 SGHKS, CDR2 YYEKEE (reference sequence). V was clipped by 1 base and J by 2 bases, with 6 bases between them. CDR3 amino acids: CASSLIGNTGELFF. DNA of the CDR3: TGTGCCAGCAGCTTGATTGGAAACACCGGGGAGCTGTTTTTT.

CDR3 nucleotide sequence: TGTGCCAGCAGCTTCCTCCATTCCGACAGGTACGGCACAGATACGCAGTATTTT. It is translated as CASSFLHSDRYGTDTQYF. This chain joins TRBV7-9 and TRBJ2-3, with a possible D match to TRBD1 (6 bases). This CDR3 has 18 amino acids. Germline values: CDR1 SEHNR, CDR2 FQNEAQ (reference sequence). Deletions cut 3 bases from V and 1 base from J, with 20 bases between.

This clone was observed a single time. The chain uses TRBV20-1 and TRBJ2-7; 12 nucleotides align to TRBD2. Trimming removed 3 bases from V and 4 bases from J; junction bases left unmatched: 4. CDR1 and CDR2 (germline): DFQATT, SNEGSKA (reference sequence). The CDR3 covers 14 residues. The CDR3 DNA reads TGCAGTGCTAGTTTGACTAGCGGGAGTTACGAGCAGTACTTC. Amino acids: CSASLTSGSYEQYF.

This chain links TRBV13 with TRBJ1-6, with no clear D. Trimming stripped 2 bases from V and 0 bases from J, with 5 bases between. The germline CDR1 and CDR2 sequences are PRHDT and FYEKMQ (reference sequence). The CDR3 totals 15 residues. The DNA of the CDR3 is TGTGCCAGCAGCTTAAGTAGCTCCTATAATTCACCCCTCCACTTT. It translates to CASSLSSSYNSPLHF.

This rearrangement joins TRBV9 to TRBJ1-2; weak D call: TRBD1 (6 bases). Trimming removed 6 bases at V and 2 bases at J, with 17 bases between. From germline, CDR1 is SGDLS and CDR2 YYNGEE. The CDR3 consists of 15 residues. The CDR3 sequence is CASTPFGRGNYGYTF. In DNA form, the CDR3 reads TGTGCCAGCACCCCCTTTGGCAGGGGAAACTATGGCTACACCTTC.

As DNA, the CDR3 is TGTGCCAGCAGTAAAAGTGAGACCCAGTACTTC. It is translated as CASSKSETQYF. The J gene is TRBJ2-5, the V gene TRBV6-5; D is unresolved. The ends were cut back, 5 bases at V and 5 bases at J, with 6 bases in the middle. The CDR3 has 11 residues. CDR1 MNHEY and CDR2 SVGAGI come from the germline V gene.

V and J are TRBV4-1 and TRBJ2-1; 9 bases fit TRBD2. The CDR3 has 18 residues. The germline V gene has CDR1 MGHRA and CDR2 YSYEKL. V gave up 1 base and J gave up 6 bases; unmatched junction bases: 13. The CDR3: CASSQVFRGRAPLNEQFF. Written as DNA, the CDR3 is TGCGCCAGCAGCCAAGTGTTTCGCGGGAGGGCCCCCCTCAATGAGCAGTTCTTC.

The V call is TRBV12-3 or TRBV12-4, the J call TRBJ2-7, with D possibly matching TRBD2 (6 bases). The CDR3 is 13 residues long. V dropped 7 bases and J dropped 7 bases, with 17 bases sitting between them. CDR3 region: CASTTPGGGEQYF. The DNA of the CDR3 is TGTGCCAGCACCACACCAGGTGGGGGGGAGCAGTACTTC.

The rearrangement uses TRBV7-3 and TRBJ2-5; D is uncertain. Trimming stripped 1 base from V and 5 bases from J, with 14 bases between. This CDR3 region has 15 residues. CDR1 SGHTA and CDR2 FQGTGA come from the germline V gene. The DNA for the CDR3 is TGTGCCAGCAGCTTAATGGGCGAGGTGTGGGAGACCCAGTACTTC. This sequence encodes CASSLMGEVWETQYF.

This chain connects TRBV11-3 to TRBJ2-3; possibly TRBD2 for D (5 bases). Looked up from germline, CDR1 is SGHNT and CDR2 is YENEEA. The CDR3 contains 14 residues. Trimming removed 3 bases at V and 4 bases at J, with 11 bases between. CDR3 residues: CASSFGLLPDTQYF. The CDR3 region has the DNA TGTGCCAGCAGCTTCGGACTCCTCCCAGATACGCAGTATTTT.

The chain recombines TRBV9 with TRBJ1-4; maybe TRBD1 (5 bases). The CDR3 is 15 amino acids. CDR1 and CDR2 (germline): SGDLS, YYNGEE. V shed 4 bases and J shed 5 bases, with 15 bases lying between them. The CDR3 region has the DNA TGTGCCAGCAGCCCCGGGGGGGTTGGGAATGAAAAACTGTTTTTT. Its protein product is CASSPGGVGNEKLFF.

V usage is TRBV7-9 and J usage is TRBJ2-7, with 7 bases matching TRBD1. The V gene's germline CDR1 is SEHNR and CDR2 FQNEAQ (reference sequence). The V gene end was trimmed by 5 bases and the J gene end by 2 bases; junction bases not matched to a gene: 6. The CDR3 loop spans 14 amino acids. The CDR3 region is CASSPGTETYEQYF. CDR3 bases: TGTGCCAGCAGCCCCGGGACAGAGACCTACGAGCAGTACTTC. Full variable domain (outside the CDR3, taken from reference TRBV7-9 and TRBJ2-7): DTGVSQNPRHKITKRGQNVTFRCDPISEHNRLYWYRQTLGQGPEFLTYFQNEAQLEKSRLLSDRFSAERPKGSFSTLEIQRTEQGDSAMYLCASSPGTETYEQYFGPGTRLTVT.